A single sample is the source of the 29 T cell receptor beta chains below, sequenced in a study of tumor-infiltrating lymphocytes in oesophageal squamous cell carcinoma. TCRdb called the PCR reads again in MiXCR, with one record for every CDR3 protein. The sample lists about 20,000 distinct CDR3 sequences, over 40% occurring once. The sequenced sample was normal esophageal tissue next to the tumor. The receptors here all came from a male donor with esophageal squamous cell carcinoma.

This clonotype was recorded at least ten times. The J gene is TRBJ1-1, the V gene TRBV7-2; perhaps TRBD1 as D (6 bases). The length of the CDR3 is 16 residues. Trimming stripped 3 bases from V and 1 base from J, with 15 bases between. CDR1 is SGHTA, CDR2 FQGNSA, per germline. The CDR3 sequence: CASSLRIQGTNTEAFF. CDR3 bases: TGTGCCAGCAGCTTGCGAATCCAGGGGACGAACACTGAAGCTTTCTTT.

V and J are TRBV7-2 and TRBJ2-3; 8 bases fit TRBD1. The J segment lost 0 bases and the V segment lost 5 bases, leaving 1 base of the junction unmatched. Germline loops: CDR1 SGHTA, CDR2 FQGNSA. The CDR3 runs 14 residues. The CDR3 DNA reads TGTGCCAGCAGCCAGGGGGCTAGCACAGATACGCAGTATTTT. It is translated as CASSQGASTDTQYF.

This clonotype was observed many times. The chain uses TRBV18 and TRBJ2-5, with D perhaps matching TRBD2 (6 bases). Germline V gene lookup returns CDR1 KGHSH and CDR2 LQKENI. This CDR3 contains 14 residues. V was pared by 2 bases and J by 4 bases, with 11 bases between. CDR3 amino acids: CASSPFGTPETQYF. The CDR3 region has the DNA TGTGCCAGCTCACCATTCGGGACTCCAGAGACCCAGTACTTC.

This clonotype was picked up many times. The chain uses TRBV11-2 and TRBJ1-1, with a possible D match to TRBD1 (5 bases). The CDR3 sequence is 15 residues long. Between the trimmed V and J ends, which lost 10 bases and 0 bases, there was a span of 18 bases. Germline CDR1 is SGHAT and CDR2 is FQNNGV. In DNA form, the CDR3 reads TGTGCCACCCCCCCCCTGGCAGGGATGAACACTGAAGCTTTCTTT. It encodes CATPPLAGMNTEAFF.

This clonotype was observed many times. A much more abundant neighbour one base away suggests this may be a read error. The V and J genes are TRBV28 and TRBJ2-5; D gene ambiguous. The germline CDR1 and CDR2 sequences are MDHEN and SYDVKM. The V end was cut by 2 bases, the J end by 11 bases, with 21 bases between. The CDR3 spans 15 residues. The CDR3 coding sequence is TGTGCCAGCAGTTTAAGCCAGGCATACGACAATGAGCAGTACTTC. Its translation: CASSLSQAYDNEQYF.

The V and J genes are TRBV11-2 and TRBJ1-2; 10 positions match TRBD1. CDR3 size: 13 residues. V was clipped by 4 bases and J by 6 bases; unmatched bases: 2. Germline-derived CDR1 and CDR2 are SGHAT and FQNNGV. DNA for the CDR3: TGTGCCAGCAGCTCGACAGGGGGCAATGGCTACACCTTC. Translated, it gives CASSSTGGNGYTF.

This chain joins TRBV28 and TRBJ1-1; D might be TRBD1 (5 bases). Germline V gene data show CDR1 as MDHEN and CDR2 as SYDVKM. The CDR3 contains 16 residues. Between the trimmed V and J ends, which lost 5 bases and 14 bases, there was a span of 30 bases. CDR3 loop: CASSPGTSGTYNGQFF. DNA for the CDR3: TGTGCCAGCAGTCCCGGGACTAGCGGGACCTACAATGGGCAGTTCTTT.

Points on this clonotype: At one of its ends the junction is not consistent with the germline gene, which may arise from a read error. The V and J genes are TRBV5-3 and TRBJ1-2, with D unclear. TRBV5-3 is marked as an open reading frame, function uncertain. This CDR3 comprises 15 residues. Here the CDR3 DNA reads TGTGCCAGCAGTCCTGACGGTAATCCTAACAATGGCTACACCTTC. Amino acid sequence: CASSPDGNPNNGYTF.

This sequence joins TRBV7-8 and TRBJ2-3; the match to TRBD2 covers 9 bases. Germline V gene lookup returns CDR1 SGHVS and CDR2 FQNEAQ. V lost 1 base to trimming and J lost 4 bases; unmatched junction nucleotides: 6. This CDR3 contains 16 residues. CDR3 nucleotides: TGTGCCAGCAGCTTAGGCGCGGCGGGGGGGCCAGATACGCAGTATTTT. Amino acids: CASSLGAAGGPDTQYF.

This clonotype was counted a few times. For the CDR3, the DNA is TGTGCCAGCAGCCCTAGCGGGAGAAGGTCCTACGAGCAGTACTTC. Its protein product is CASSPSGRRSYEQYF. The chain employs TRBV5-4 and TRBJ2-7; 10 positions agree with TRBD2. Trimming removed 4 bases from V and 1 base from J; junction bases left unmatched: 5. Germline V gene lookup returns CDR1 SGHNT and CDR2 YYREEE (reference sequence). This CDR3 comprises 15 residues.

V usage is TRBV19 and J usage is TRBJ1-5; a weak D match, TRBD1 (5 bases). The CDR3 covers 14 residues. CDR1 and CDR2 (germline): LNHDA, SQIVND (reference sequence). Trimming took 6 bases from V and 1 from J, leaving 10 bases between them. CDR3 protein: CASSKTVSNQPQHF. CDR3 coding DNA: TGTGCCAGTAGCAAGACAGTAAGCAATCAGCCCCAGCATTTT.

This clonotype has more than one count but fewer than ten. The genes are TRBV7-6 and TRBJ2-3, with 7 bases identical to TRBD1. The CDR3 spans 14 residues. Germline V gives CDR1 SGHVS, CDR2 FNYEAQ. The V gene end was trimmed by 5 bases and the J gene end by 1 base; junction bases not matched to a gene: 3. CDR3: CASSQGQRTDTQYF. CDR3 nucleotides: TGTGCCAGCAGCCAGGGACAGCGCACAGATACGCAGTATTTT.

V and J are TRBV6-5 and TRBJ2-1, with 7 bases matching TRBD1. This CDR3 is built from 16 residues. Trimming took 5 bases from V and 3 from J; bases not matched to a gene: 10. Germline assignment: CDR1 MNHEY and CDR2 SVGAGI. CDR3 nucleotides: TGTGCCAGCAGTCAACGGACGACAGGGAACTACAATGAGCAGTTCTTC. Translation: CASSQRTTGNYNEQFF.

This clonotype turned up a few times. The genes are TRBV7-2 and TRBJ2-4; TRBD2 aligns across 8 bases. The J call may not be correct, given that the DNA end is closer to TRBJ2-1. Germline V lookup: CDR1 SGHTA, CDR2 FQGNSA. The CDR3 totals 14 residues. This CDR3 is CASSPFRREVEQFF. The DNA for the CDR3 is TGTGCCAGCAGCCCCTTTAGGCGGGAGGTGGAGCAGTTCTTC.

This clonotype was recorded at least ten times. V gene TRBV18 combines with J gene TRBJ1-5, with 9 bases identical to TRBD1. This CDR3 spans 18 amino acids. Unmatched junction bases numbered 12, after V lost 6 bases and J lost 0 bases. Germline V gene data show CDR1 as KGHSH and CDR2 as LQKENI. CDR3 sequence (DNA): TGTGCCAGCTCGCACGGACGTGACAGGGGGGGTAGCAATCAGCCCCAGCATTTT. It codes for CASSHGRDRGGSNQPQHF. The full variable domain, completed using reference TRBV18 and TRBJ1-5, is NAGVMQNPRHLVRRRGQEARLRCSPMKGHSHVYWYRQLPEEGLKFMVYLQKENIIDESGMPKERFSAEFPKEGPSILRIQQVVRGDSAAYFCASSHGRDRGGSNQPQHFGDGTRLSIL.

The chain carries TRBV7-2 and TRBJ1-1; 9 nucleotides agree with TRBD1. The junction had 5 bases not matched to a gene; V was cut back by 6 bases and J by 3 bases. Germline lookup yields CDR1 SGHTA and CDR2 FQGNSA. The CDR3 loop spans 14 amino acids. The CDR3 loop is CASSQQGADTEAFF. The CDR3 DNA is TGTGCCAGCAGTCAACAGGGGGCTGACACTGAAGCTTTCTTT.

The CDR3 spells CASSLEIPNTGELFF. In DNA form, the CDR3 reads TGTGCCAGCAGCTTGGAAATTCCGAACACCGGGGAGCTGTTTTTT. The gene calls are TRBV5-4 and TRBJ2-2; D call uncertain. CDR3 length: 15 residues. The V end was cut by 0 bases, the J end by 0 bases, with 6 bases between. Germline-derived CDR1 and CDR2 are SGHNT and YYREEE (reference sequence).

This clonotype was seen only once. The chain carries TRBV27 and TRBJ2-5; 9 positions agree with TRBD1. The last part of the DNA fits TRBJ2-1 better; the J call may be wrong. This CDR3 region has 15 residues. Germline-derived CDR1 and CDR2 are MNHEY and SMNVEV (reference sequence). CDR3 residues: CASSLRTGEVYTQFF. CDR3 nucleotides: TGTGCCAGCAGTTTGAGGACAGGGGAGGTCTATACGCAGTTCTTC.

This clonotype was detected many times. The rearrangement links TRBV2 to TRBJ2-5; D perhaps matches TRBD1 (6 bases). The V end was cut by 7 bases, the J end by 8 bases, with 23 bases between. The CDR3 contains 15 residues. Germline values: CDR1 SNHLY, CDR2 FYNNEI. CDR3 protein: CASNRDPGVGETQYF. CDR3 nucleotide sequence: TGTGCCAGCAACAGGGACCCAGGGGTAGGGGAAACCCAGTACTTC.

The rearrangement uses TRBV7-3 and TRBJ2-5; D may match TRBD1 or TRBD2 (5 bases each). With the DNA end fitting TRBJ2-7 better, the J assignment may be wrong. The CDR3 has 15 amino acids. Germline values: CDR1 SGHTA, CDR2 FQGTGA. The CDR3 coding sequence is TGTGCCAGCAGCCGGGACGGGGCCCACTCTTACGAGCAGTACTTC. This codes for CASSRDGAHSYEQYF.

This clonotype showed up just a few times. The V and J genes are TRBV7-8 and TRBJ2-1, with TRBD1 matching over 9 bases. CDR1 is SGHVS and CDR2 is FQNEAQ in the germline V gene. The V segment lost 5 bases and the J segment 16 bases; nucleotides outside the gene matches: 9. The CDR3 is made up of 12 amino acids. CDR3 in amino acids: CASSHTRDRDFF. The DNA of the CDR3 is TGTGCCAGCAGCCATACCCGGGACAGGGACTTCTTC.

A word on this clonotype: Because the CDR3 is missing its conserved closing phenylalanine or tryptophan, this is likely a read error. Because the CDR3's place on the DNA is in doubt, the DNA is left out and the CDR3 is given as listed by TCRdb. CDR3 loop: CASSLGAG. The chain employs TRBV7-6 and TRBJ2-7; the table assigns TRBD2, which was not confirmed against the DNA. The CDR3 is 8 residues long, counting both termini. Germline-derived CDR1 and CDR2 are SGHVS and FNYEAQ.

A word on this clonotype: The junction differs from germline at one of its ends, possibly a read error. The chain couples TRBV6-6 to TRBJ2-3, with a tentative D call TRBD2 (5 bases). Germline-derived CDR1 and CDR2 are MNHNY and SVGAGI (reference sequence). The CDR3 consists of 14 residues. The CDR3 here is CASSYGENTGELYF. DNA for the CDR3: TGCGCCAGCAGTTACGGGGAGAACACCGGGGAGCTGTATTTT.

This clonotype was found a few times. The junction departs from the called germline gene at one end, perhaps through a read error. V gene TRBV7-8 combines with J gene TRBJ2-1; D is perhaps TRBD1 or TRBD2 (5 bases each). The CDR3 length is 15 residues. From germline, CDR1 is SGHVS and CDR2 FQNEAQ. The CDR3 reads CASSLGTLGNSPLHF. For the CDR3, the DNA is TGTGCCAGCAGCTTGGGGACCCTGGGCAATTCACCCCTCCACTTC.

The chain carries TRBV19 and TRBJ2-1; TRBD1 matches 7 bases. The J call may not be correct, given that the DNA end is closer to TRBJ2-5. Germline assignment: CDR1 LNHDA and CDR2 SQIVND (reference sequence). The CDR3 runs to 15 residues. CDR3 in amino acids: CASSIAGTVQETQYF. The DNA of the CDR3 is TGTGCCAGTAGTATCGCCGGGACAGTTCAAGAGACCCAGTACTTC.

This clonotype was recorded many times. The chain combines TRBV4-2 with TRBJ2-2; D may be TRBD1 or TRBD2 (6 bases each). The CDR3 is 16 amino acids. Germline V lookup: CDR1 LGHNA, CDR2 YNFKEQ. Trimming stripped 4 bases from V and 0 bases from J, with 12 bases between. The CDR3: CASSPRGGSNTGELFF. The CDR3 DNA follows: TGTGCCAGCAGCCCACGAGGGGGGTCGAACACCGGGGAGCTGTTTTTT.

This clonotype is medium-sized within its sample. This chain links TRBV7-3 with TRBJ2-3, with 8 nucleotides matching TRBD2. With 5 bases clipped from V and 4 bases from J, the junction kept 8 bases outside the gene matches. Per germline, CDR1 SGHTA and CDR2 FQGTGA. The CDR3 is 15 amino acids. CDR3 DNA sequence: TGTGCCAGCAGCCCAATAGCGGGGTGGGCAGATACGCAGTATTTT. As protein: CASSPIAGWADTQYF.

This clonotype was recorded many times. The genes are TRBV6-1 and TRBJ2-7; 10 bases fit TRBD1. Germline lookup yields CDR1 MNHNS and CDR2 SASEGT. Trimming at V came to 6 bases and at J to 2 bases, leaving 19 bases not matched to a gene. This CDR3 contains 19 residues. In nucleotides, the CDR3 is TGTGCCAGCAGACTGGGGCCTGGAGTTGGACAGGGGGGAACCTACGAGCAGTACTTC. Its translation: CASRLGPGVGQGGTYEQYF.

This clonotype was observed at least ten times. The chain is built from TRBV11-3 and TRBJ1-1; D uncertain. The germline V gene encodes CDR1 SGHNT and CDR2 YENEEA. Trimming left V 3 bases short and J 1 base short, with 0 bases between. The CDR3 totals 11 residues. The CDR3, as DNA: TGTGCCAGCAGCTTGAACACTGAAGCTTTCTTT. Translated: CASSLNTEAFF.